The 29 T cell receptor beta chains given below trace back to one sample, sequenced in a study of cytomegalovirus exposure and HLA in healthy donors (TCRdb year 2017). Libraries were built with the immunoSEQ multiplex PCR assay. For the multiplex PCR, a mixture combining 60 forward primers for TCR Vbeta segments and 13 reverse primers for TCR Jbeta segments was used. TCRdb's version of the immuneACCESS table is confined to in-frame rearrangements and falls short of the full clone set. An unresolved V gene accounts for under half of the shortfall where checked; the remainder is of unknown origin. The sample yields roughly 130,000 clones; about 70% were counted once. Of the sample, more than 2.5% is held by the ten largest clones. Sample: PBMCs. These receptors were obtained from an older woman in good health and CMV-seropositive.

The genes are TRBV6-6 and TRBJ2-1, with TRBD2 as a possible D gene (5 bases). V gave up 2 bases and J gave up 1 base, with 9 bases separating them. The CDR3 length is 15 residues. Germline loops: CDR1 MNHNY, CDR2 SVGAGI (reference sequence). The chain's CDR3 is CASSYEGYSYNEQFF. The CDR3 DNA reads TGTGCCAGCAGTTACGAGGGCTATTCCTACAATGAGCAGTTCTTC.

The chain is built from TRBV6-6 and TRBJ2-2; possible D gene TRBD2, 5 bases. This CDR3 comprises 15 residues. Germline CDR1 MNHNY, CDR2 SVGAGI (reference sequence). V was trimmed by 7 bases and J by 0 bases, leaving 12 bases between them. The CDR3 here is CASILGVANTGELFF. The DNA for the CDR3 is TGTGCCAGCATTCTCGGGGTGGCGAACACCGGGGAGCTGTTTTTT.

The CDR3 sequence: CASADTRNQPQHF. Here the CDR3 DNA reads TGTGCCAGCGCAGACACCCGCAATCAGCCCCAGCATTTT. This chain connects TRBV7-2 to TRBJ1-5; the D is unclear. The V and J ends lost 8 bases and 2 bases respectively, with 10 bases between them. Germline V gene lookup returns CDR1 SGHTA and CDR2 FQGNSA. The CDR3 is made up of 13 amino acids.

The chain has TRBV28 and TRBJ2-7; unclear D gene. The germline CDR1 and CDR2 sequences are MDHEN and SYDVKM. The CDR3 is 12 residues long. V lost 4 bases and J 2 bases, leaving 6 bases between the germline ends. CDR3 loop: CASSSGTYEQYF. The CDR3 nucleotides read TGTGCCAGCAGTTCAGGCACCTACGAGCAGTACTTC.

This clone showed up just a few times. DNA of the CDR3: TGCGCCAGCAGCCAAAACCAGGGGTACGTGGCTAATGAAAAACTGTTTTTT. It encodes CASSQNQGYVANEKLFF. J is TRBJ1-4 and V is TRBV5-1, with a weak D call TRBD1 (6 bases). Trimming stripped 4 bases from V and 3 bases from J, with 19 bases between. CDR1 is SGHRS, CDR2 YFSETQ, per germline. The CDR3 runs to 17 residues.

This chain links TRBV20-1 with TRBJ2-3; D is unresolved. The V end lost 6 bases, the J end lost 4 bases, and 8 bases lay between the germline ends. CDR3 length: 11 amino acids. Per the germline V gene, CDR1 is DFQATT and CDR2 is SNEGSKA (reference sequence). CDR3: CSAPTADTQYF. CDR3 nucleotides: TGCAGTGCACCCACGGCAGATACGCAGTATTTT.

This chain links TRBV7-9 with TRBJ2-7; 9 bases line up with TRBD1. The CDR3 is 15 residues long. V shed 1 base, J shed 7 bases, and the junction held 8 bases outside the gene matches. Germline values: CDR1 SEHNR, CDR2 FQNEAQ (reference sequence). The CDR3 bases are TGTGCCAGCAGCTTAGTCACAGGGGGCACTGGGGAGCAGTACTTC. The encoded protein is CASSLVTGGTGEQYF.

This clone was found once. V is TRBV6-5 and J is TRBJ1-2; the D gene is possibly TRBD1 (6 bases). The CDR3 extends over 12 amino acids. The germline V gene has CDR1 MNHEY and CDR2 SVGAGI. V lost 6 bases to trimming and J lost 3 bases, with 8 bases between them. CDR3 coding DNA: TGTGCCAGCAGAAACAGGGACTATGGCTACACCTTC. It translates to CASRNRDYGYTF.

This rearrangement joins TRBV2 to TRBJ1-5; 8 positions agree with TRBD1. This CDR3 region has 15 residues. Unmatched junction bases numbered 9, after V lost 6 bases and J lost 5 bases. Per germline, CDR1 SNHLY and CDR2 FYNNEI. The CDR3: CASSRLTGADQPQHF. The CDR3 region has the DNA TGTGCCAGCAGCCGACTGACAGGGGCTGATCAGCCCCAGCATTTT. Complete variable domain (other parts from reference TRBV2 and TRBJ1-5): EPEVTQTPSHQVTQMGQEVILRCVPISNHLYFYWYRQILGQKVEFLVSFYNNEISEKSEIFDDQFSVERPDGSNFTLKIRSTKLEDSAMYFCASSRLTGADQPQHFGDGTRLSIL.

The chain couples TRBV27 to TRBJ1-6; 9 bases align to TRBD1. The CDR3 is made up of 15 amino acids. Germline V CDR1 and CDR2: MNHEY, SMNVEV (reference sequence). V shed 5 bases and J 6 bases; nucleotides not matched to a gene: 5. The CDR3 region has the DNA TGTGCCAGCAGTACCTTACAGGGGGCTAATTCACCCCTCCACTTT. Translating it yields CASSTLQGANSPLHF.

This chain links TRBV4-1 with TRBJ1-5; D possibly corresponds to TRBD1 (5 bases). Trimming pared 5 bases from V and 6 bases from J, leaving 11 bases between. Germline lookup yields CDR1 MGHRA and CDR2 YSYEKL. The CDR3 totals 13 residues. The CDR3 here is CASSVTVAQPQHF. CDR3 sequence (DNA): TGCGCCAGCAGCGTGACAGTAGCTCAGCCCCAGCATTTT.

This clone was recorded once. The J gene is TRBJ1-1, the V gene TRBV6-5, with D unresolved. V lost 2 bases to trimming and J lost 1 base, with 5 bases between them. CDR1 is MNHEY and CDR2 is SVGAGI in the germline V gene. This CDR3 has 13 amino acids. As DNA, the CDR3 is TGTGCCAGCAGTTACGTAGAGAACACTGAAGCTTTCTTT. This sequence encodes CASSYVENTEAFF.

The rearrangement joins TRBV5-6 to TRBJ2-7; 7 positions agree with TRBD1. J was trimmed by 4 bases and V by 1 base; bases with no gene match: 5. The CDR3 contains 14 residues. Germline V lookup: CDR1 SGHDT, CDR2 YYEEEE. The CDR3 DNA sequence: TGTGCCAGCAGCTTGAACAGGGGAAAATACGAGCAGTACTTC. Translation gives CASSLNRGKYEQYF.

CDR3 region: CASSSSGHLRQLPNTEAFF. The DNA of the CDR3 is TGCGCCAGCAGCTCAAGTGGCCACCTACGACAGCTTCCTAACACTGAAGCTTTCTTT. This chain links TRBV5-1 with TRBJ1-1; perhaps TRBD1 as D (5 bases). Germline loops: CDR1 SGHRS, CDR2 YFSETQ. The CDR3 covers 19 residues. V was cut by 3 bases and J by 2 bases, with 26 bases left in between.

The J gene is TRBJ2-5, the V gene TRBV5-4; D might be TRBD2 (5 bases). The V end lost 1 base, the J end lost 3 bases, and 7 bases lay between the germline ends. This CDR3 has 13 residues. The V gene's germline CDR1 is SGHNT and CDR2 YYREEE (reference sequence). CDR3 DNA sequence: TGTGCCAGCAGCTTGTGGCGGGAAGAGACCCAGTACTTC. It encodes CASSLWREETQYF.

V gene TRBV5-6 combines with J gene TRBJ2-4, with D perhaps TRBD2 (5 bases). The germline V gene has CDR1 SGHDT and CDR2 YYEEEE. This CDR3 has 17 amino acids. Trimming pared 8 bases from V and 0 bases from J, leaving 21 bases between. DNA of the CDR3: TGTGCCAGTCAATCTGTGAGGGAAGGGCTAGCCAAAAACATTCAGTACTTC. This sequence encodes CASQSVREGLAKNIQYF. The whole variable domain, remainder taken from reference TRBV5-6 and TRBJ2-4, is DAGVTQSPTHLIKTRGQQVTLRCSPKSGHDTVSWYQQALGQGPQFIFQYYEEEERQRGNFPDRFSGHQFPNYSSELNVNALLLGDSALYLCASQSVREGLAKNIQYFGAGTRLSVL.

V gene TRBV6-5 combines with J gene TRBJ1-3, with D perhaps matching TRBD1 (5 bases). There are 14 residues in the CDR3. Germline lookup yields CDR1 MNHEY and CDR2 SVGAGI. V gave up 7 bases and J gave up 3 bases, with 13 bases separating them. In DNA, the CDR3 is TGTGCCAGCACCGCCCAGGGAGGTGGAAACACCATATATTTT. Residues: CASTAQGGGNTIYF.

The V gene is TRBV25-1, the J gene TRBJ1-1, with TRBD1 matching 7 bases. V lost 6 bases and J lost 0; bases outside the gene matches: 4. Germline values: CDR1 MGHDK, CDR2 SYGVNS. CDR3 length equals 14 residues. The CDR3 DNA reads as TGTGCCAGCAGCTGGGACAGCTTGAACACTGAAGCTTTCTTT. It translates to CASSWDSLNTEAFF. The variable domain in full, with the rest retrieved from reference TRBV25-1 and TRBJ1-1, is EADIYQTPRYLVIGTGKKITLECSQTMGHDKMYWYQQDPGMELHLIHYSYGVNSTEKGDLSSESTVSRIRTEHFPLTLESARPSHTSQYLCASSWDSLNTEAFFGQGTRLTVV.

This clone was observed a single time. This chain links TRBV7-9 with TRBJ2-1; 10 bases are shared with TRBD2. This CDR3 is built from 16 residues. Per germline, CDR1 SEHNR and CDR2 FQNEAQ (reference sequence). Trimming cost V 1 base and J 9 bases; bases outside gene matches: 9. The CDR3 reads CASSLVGAGGQGEQFF. The CDR3 DNA reads as TGTGCCAGCAGCTTAGTTGGAGCGGGGGGGCAAGGTGAGCAGTTCTTC.

This clone turned up a few times. In DNA, the CDR3 is TGTGCCAGCAGCCTCGGACAGGGGGCTGGCTACACCTTC. Amino acid sequence: CASSLGQGAGYTF. The chain carries TRBV11-2 and TRBJ1-2, with 11 bases lining up with TRBD1. Trimming took 5 bases from V and 7 from J; bases not matched to a gene: 3. Germline V CDR1 and CDR2: SGHAT, FQNNGV. The CDR3 spans 13 residues.

The chain links TRBV27 to TRBJ2-1; 9 bases line up with TRBD2. With V trimmed by 2 bases and J by 7 bases, 6 bases remained unmatched. Germline V lookup: CDR1 MNHEY, CDR2 SMNVEV (reference sequence). This CDR3 is 15 amino acids long. The CDR3 protein is CASSLGGGVRNEQFF. The CDR3 nucleotides are TGTGCCAGCAGTTTAGGCGGGGGGGTGAGGAATGAGCAGTTCTTC.

This rearrangement joins TRBV5-1 to TRBJ1-1; D uncertain. Trimming took off 3 bases at V and 4 bases at J, with 10 bases between the two ends. The CDR3 totals 13 residues. The germline V gene has CDR1 SGHRS and CDR2 YFSETQ. The CDR3 loop reads CASSWRGSTEAFF. The CDR3 DNA follows: TGCGCCAGCAGCTGGAGAGGGAGCACTGAAGCTTTCTTT.

This chain joins TRBV15 and TRBJ1-5; D may be TRBD1 (5 bases). Trimming took off 8 bases at V and 0 bases at J, with 14 bases between the two ends. Germline V gene sequence: CDR1 LNHNV, CDR2 YYDKDF (reference sequence). The CDR3 runs to 15 residues. The DNA for the CDR3 is TGTGCCACCTCGTGGGGCAAGAATAGCAATCAGCCCCAGCATTTT. The encoded protein is CATSWGKNSNQPQHF.

This clone was detected only a few times. Other DNA sequences in the sample encode the same CDR3. The chain couples TRBV5-1 to TRBJ2-1; tentatively, D is TRBD1 (6 bases). Germline CDR1 reads SGHRS; CDR2 reads YFSETQ. The V end lost 6 bases, the J end lost 1 base, and 17 bases lay between the germline ends. CDR3 length: 16 residues. The CDR3: CASTWAGARSYNEQFF. CDR3 DNA: TGCGCCAGCACTTGGGCAGGGGCCCGGTCCTACAATGAGCAGTTCTTC. Filled out from reference TRBV5-1 and TRBJ2-1, the complete variable domain reads KAGVTQTPRYLIKTRGQQVTLSCSPISGHRSVSWYQQTPGQGLQFLFEYFSETQRNKGNFPGRFSGRQFSNSRSEMNVSTLELGDSALYLCASTWAGARSYNEQFFGPGTRLTVL.

This clone was picked up a small number of times. V gene TRBV13 combines with J gene TRBJ1-4, with 7 bases lining up with TRBD1. After removal of 5 bases from V and 4 bases from J, the junction contained 7 bases not matched to a gene. Germline CDR1 is PRHDT and CDR2 is FYEKMQ (reference sequence). The CDR3 contains 15 residues. DNA of the CDR3: TGTGCCAGCAGCAAGTTACGGGACAGTAATGAAAAACTGTTTTTT. Amino acid sequence: CASSKLRDSNEKLFF. The complete variable domain, with remaining parts taken from reference TRBV13 and TRBJ1-4, reads AAGVIQSPRHLIKEKRETATLKCYPIPRHDTVYWYQQGPGQDPQFLISFYEKMQSDKGSIPDRFSAQQFSDYHSELNMSSLELGDSALYFCASSKLRDSNEKLFFGSGTQLSVL.

This chain connects TRBV11-2 to TRBJ2-5; TRBD2 might be the D (6 bases). Germline V gene data show CDR1 as SGHAT and CDR2 as FQNNGV. The ends were cut back, 5 bases at V and 5 bases at J, with 18 bases in the middle. The CDR3 covers 15 residues. CDR3 nucleotides: TGTGCCAGCAGCCAGATCCCGGTTCGGGGGGAGACCCAGTACTTC. It is translated as CASSQIPVRGETQYF.

The gene calls are TRBV14 and TRBJ2-2; 13 bases match TRBD2. The CDR3 runs to 17 residues. With 3 bases clipped from V and 6 bases from J, the junction kept 7 bases outside the gene matches. From germline, CDR1 is SGHDN and CDR2 FVKESK. The CDR3 spells CASSHRTSGGTPGELFF. The CDR3 DNA sequence: TGTGCCAGCAGCCACAGGACTAGCGGGGGTACTCCCGGGGAGCTGTTTTTT.

J is TRBJ2-3 and V is TRBV6-1; 8 bases match TRBD2. The CDR3 consists of 13 residues. The V gene end was trimmed by 6 bases and the J gene end by 4 bases; junction bases not matched to a gene: 3. Germline V gene data show CDR1 as MNHNS and CDR2 as SASEGT. The CDR3 bases are TGTGCCAGCAGGACGGGGGGGGCAGATACGCAGTATTTT. Translating it yields CASRTGGADTQYF.

The rearrangement joins TRBV5-1 to TRBJ2-2, with D perhaps TRBD1 (5 bases). The V gene lost 3 bases and the J gene lost 0 bases, with 15 bases spanning the gap. The CDR3 consists of 17 residues. CDR1 and CDR2 from the germline V gene are SGHRS and YFSETQ. CDR3: CASSWGATGPNTGELFF. The CDR3, as DNA: TGCGCCAGCAGCTGGGGCGCCACCGGGCCGAACACCGGGGAGCTGTTTTTT. Full variable domain (remainder filled in from reference TRBV5-1 and TRBJ2-2): KAGVTQTPRYLIKTRGQQVTLSCSPISGHRSVSWYQQTPGQGLQFLFEYFSETQRNKGNFPGRFSGRQFSNSRSEMNVSTLELGDSALYLCASSWGATGPNTGELFFGEGSRLTVL.